The source of this T cell receptor (beta chain) is a study of T cell responses to AZD1222 COVID-19 vaccine. As for the study in general: Researchers grouped second doses given at about 4 or about 12 weeks into one pool.

Note on this clone: Its target is unknown.

The germline gives CDR1 MDHEN, CDR2 SYDVKM. Deletions cut 2 bases from V and 7 bases from J, with 11 bases between. The CDR3 runs 13 residues. Profiled with immunoSEQ multiplex PCR; TCRdb holds only in-frame clones, not every one. This repertoire shows approximately 98,000 clones, around 84% found once; its top ten account for 3.3%. The study's findings and limits: A mostly white British donor set with more females was recruited, and clonal diversity was possibly underestimated. Increased Spike-specific TCR breadth and depth were observed after two AZD1222 doses.

The clonotype originates from an adult in good health. This specimen consisted of peripheral blood, obtained on day 0 of AZD1222 vaccination. This chain links TRBV28 with TRBJ1-1, with a weak D call TRBD1 (5 bases). The chain's CDR3 is CASSLGRTIEAFF. In DNA form, the CDR3 reads TGTGCCAGCAGTTTAGGGCGGACAATTGAAGCTTTCTTT.